Listed below are T cell receptor beta chains from one sample, sequenced in a study of blood T cell repertoires in COVID-19. The table came from immunoSEQ multiplex PCR; TCRdb's copy has only in-frame clones and leaves some out. The sample carries fewer than 250,000 clones, around 83% recorded once. Sequenced sample: peripheral blood. These receptor sequences come from a man aged 35 to 55 with acute or convalescent COVID-19. CDR3s include the opening cysteine and the closing phenylalanine or tryptophan. D genes are given only for firm matches. Size is omitted from some rows. Given values are once, few, many or a class for expanded clones.

size: few
D: NA
length: 14
J: TRBJ1-1
V: TRBV7-9
CDR3: CASSLNAGNTEAFF
DNA: TGTGCCAGCAGCTTGAACGCGGGGAACACTGAAGCTTTCTTT

size: NA
D: TRBD1
length: 16
J: TRBJ1-1
V: TRBV7-9
CDR3: CASSLGAGGVIAEAFF
DNA: TGTGCCAGCAGCTTAGGCGCAGGGGGCGTAATAGCTGAAGCTTTCTTT

size: NA
D: TRBD1
length: 15
J: TRBJ2-1
V: TRBV13
CDR3: CASSSRTGNYNEQFF
DNA: TGTGCCAGCAGTTCTAGGACAGGCAACTACAATGAGCAGTTCTTC

size: once
D: NA
length: 13
J: TRBJ1-4
V: TRBV5-4
CDR3: CASSPRPLEKLFF
DNA: TGTGCCAGCAGCCCTAGACCTCTTGAAAAACTGTTTTTT

size: few
D: TRBD2
length: 16
J: TRBJ2-1
V: TRBV4-3
CDR3: CASSLSTSGGHNEQFF
DNA: TGCGCCAGCAGCCTATCGACTAGCGGGGGCCACAATGAGCAGTTCTTC

size: NA
D: NA
length: 12
J: TRBJ1-1
V: TRBV2
CDR3: CASSEVGAQAFF
DNA: TGTGCCAGCAGTGAAGTGGGGGCGCAAGCTTTCTTT

size: NA
D: NA
length: 13
J: TRBJ1-1
V: TRBV6-5
CDR3: CASSLRENTEAFF
DNA: TGTGCCAGCAGTCTCCGAGAGAACACTGAAGCTTTCTTT

size: NA
D: TRBD2
length: 14
J: TRBJ2-7
V: TRBV3-1/TRBV3-2
CDR3: CASSRSGGSYEQYF
DNA: TGTGCCAGCAGCCGTTCGGGGGGCTCCTACGAGCAGTACTTC

size: NA
D: NA
length: 13
J: TRBJ1-2
V: TRBV5-1
CDR3: CASSLSSDYGYTF
DNA: TGCGCCAGCAGCTTGTCCTCGGACTATGGCTACACCTTC

size: NA
D: NA
length: 18
J: TRBJ1-2
V: TRBV7-2
CDR3: CASSAGLTGMAANYGYTF
DNA: TGTGCCAGCAGCGCCGGACTGACCGGTATGGCTGCTAACTATGGCTACACCTTC

size: NA
D: TRBD1
length: 12
J: TRBJ2-5
V: TRBV29-1
CDR3: CSVGTDGETQYF
DNA: TGCAGCGTCGGGACAGATGGTGAGACCCAGTACTTC

size: NA
D: NA
length: 15
J: TRBJ2-2
V: TRBV11-2
CDR3: CASSLGPQGSGELFF
DNA: TGTGCCAGCAGCTTAGGGCCACAGGGTTCCGGGGAGCTGTTTTTT

size: few
D: TRBD2
length: 17
J: TRBJ2-5
V: TRBV5-6
CDR3: CASTGGEKNPRGETQYF
DNA: TGTGCCAGCACTGGGGGGGAAAAGAATCCCCGGGGAGAGACCCAGTACTTC

size: NA
D: NA
length: 15
J: TRBJ2-1
V: TRBV7-9
CDR3: CASGSSGGVGNEQFF
DNA: TGTGCCAGCGGCTCCTCGGGCGGGGTGGGCAATGAGCAGTTCTTC

size: NA
D: NA
length: 15
J: TRBJ1-3
V: TRBV5-1
CDR3: CASSLTGTGGNTIYF
DNA: TGCGCCAGCAGCTTGACAGGGACGGGTGGAAACACCATATATTTT

size: NA
D: TRBD1
length: 14
J: TRBJ1-6
V: TRBV27
CDR3: CASSIGQGASPLHF
DNA: TGTGCCAGCAGTATCGGACAGGGGGCTTCACCCCTCCACTTT

size: NA
D: TRBD2
length: 14
J: TRBJ2-1
V: TRBV5-5
CDR3: CASSSNGGAREQFF
DNA: TGTGCCAGCAGCTCTAACGGGGGGGCCAGGGAGCAGTTCTTC

size: NA
D: NA
length: 15
J: TRBJ1-2
V: TRBV2
CDR3: CASSESGRVDYGYTF
DNA: TGTGCCAGCAGTGAATCAGGGAGGGTGGACTATGGCTACACCTTC

size: once
D: NA
length: 11
J: TRBJ2-7
V: TRBV6-6
CDR3: CASSTLREQYF
DNA: TGTGCCAGCAGTACTCTTCGCGAGCAGTACTTC

size: NA
D: TRBD1
length: 17
J: TRBJ1-5
V: TRBV4-2
CDR3: CASSRQGDREGNQPQHF
DNA: TGTGCCAGCAGCCGCCAGGGGGACAGGGAAGGCAATCAGCCCCAGCATTTT

size: NA
D: TRBD1
length: 14
J: TRBJ1-1
V: TRBV5-1
CDR3: CASSSGQLNTEAFF
DNA: TGCGCCAGCAGCTCGGGACAGTTGAACACTGAAGCTTTCTTT

size: NA
D: NA
length: 13
J: TRBJ1-1
V: TRBV7-2
CDR3: CASSFEGLLEAFF
DNA: TGTGCCAGCAGCTTCGAAGGACTCTTAGAAGCTTTCTTT

size: NA
D: TRBD1
length: 16
J: TRBJ1-3
V: TRBV5-4
CDR3: CASSLGDRVGFNTIYF
DNA: TGTGCCAGCAGCTTGGGAGACAGGGTCGGGTTCAACACCATATATTTT

size: NA
D: NA
length: 12
J: TRBJ2-7
V: TRBV18
CDR3: CASSPSEYEQYF
DNA: TGTGCCAGCTCACCTTCAGAATACGAGCAGTACTTC

size: NA
D: NA
length: 12
J: TRBJ1-3
V: TRBV11-3
CDR3: CASGGSGNTIYF
DNA: TGTGCCAGCGGAGGTAGTGGAAACACCATATATTTT

size: once
D: NA
length: 12
J: TRBJ1-2
V: TRBV19
CDR3: CASSMQQVGYTF
DNA: TGTGCCAGTAGTATGCAGCAGGTTGGCTACACCTTC

size: few
D: NA
length: 12
J: TRBJ1-2
V: TRBV13
CDR3: CASSLLGGGYTF
DNA: TGTGCCAGCAGCTTACTAGGAGGCGGCTACACCTTC

size: NA
D: TRBD2
length: 16
J: TRBJ2-3
V: TRBV7-3
CDR3: CASSSLAGAARDTQYF
DNA: TGTGCCAGCAGCTCACTAGCGGGGGCCGCCCGCGATACGCAGTATTTT

size: NA
D: TRBD1
length: 17
J: TRBJ1-6
V: TRBV3-1/TRBV3-2
CDR3: CASSQGTGRLSESPLHF
DNA: TGTGCCAGCAGCCAGGGGACAGGGCGTCTCTCCGAATCACCCCTCCACTTT

size: once
D: NA
length: 15
J: TRBJ1-5
V: TRBV9
CDR3: CASSVEAGGNQPQHF
DNA: TGTGCCAGCAGCGTAGAAGCGGGGGGCAATCAGCCCCAGCATTTT

size: NA
D: NA
length: 13
J: TRBJ1-1
V: TRBV7-9
CDR3: CASSSTVNTEAFF
DNA: TGTGCCAGCAGCTCGACAGTGAACACTGAAGCTTTCTTT

size: once
D: NA
length: 14
J: TRBJ1-5
V: TRBV7-9
CDR3: CASSLDASNQPQHF
DNA: TGTGCCAGCAGCTTAGATGCGAGTAATCAGCCCCAGCATTTT

size: NA
D: NA
length: 15
J: TRBJ1-1
V: TRBV7-3
CDR3: CASSPQVGMNTEAFF
DNA: TGTGCCAGCAGCCCGCAGGTAGGAATGAACACTGAAGCTTTCTTT

size: NA
D: NA
length: 13
J: TRBJ2-3
V: TRBV6-2/TRBV6-3
CDR3: CASSLSRGDTQYF
DNA: TGTGCCAGCAGTCTAAGCCGGGGAGATACGCAGTATTTT

size: NA
D: TRBD1
length: 15
J: TRBJ2-7
V: TRBV5-1
CDR3: CASSLAPDRVIEQYF
DNA: TGCGCCAGCAGCTTGGCCCCTGACAGGGTTATAGAGCAGTACTTC

size: NA
D: NA
length: 17
J: TRBJ2-5
V: TRBV7-8
CDR3: CASSWGEAEASSETQYF
DNA: TGTGCCAGCAGCTGGGGGGAGGCAGAGGCTTCTTCGGAGACCCAGTACTTC

size: once
D: NA
length: 13
J: TRBJ1-6
V: TRBV12-3/TRBV12-4
CDR3: CASSSGDLWPLHF
DNA: TGTGCCAGCAGTTCCGGAGACCTCTGGCCCCTCCACTTT

size: once
D: NA
length: 13
J: TRBJ1-6
V: TRBV2
CDR3: CASRQDRSSPLHF
DNA: TGTGCCAGCAGACAGGATCGTAGTTCACCCCTCCACTTT

size: NA
D: TRBD1
length: 14
J: TRBJ2-7
V: TRBV19
CDR3: CASRGQGNVYEQYF
DNA: TGTGCCAGTAGGGGACAGGGGAACGTATACGAGCAGTACTTC

size: NA
D: NA
length: 11
J: TRBJ1-1
V: TRBV6-5
CDR3: CASKLSTEAFF
DNA: TGTGCCAGCAAGTTGAGCACTGAAGCTTTCTTT

size: NA
D: TRBD2
length: 15
J: TRBJ2-1
V: TRBV24-1
CDR3: CATSDVGGANNEQFF
DNA: TGTGCCACCAGTGATGTCGGGGGGGCCAACAATGAGCAGTTCTTC

size: NA
D: TRBD2
length: 14
J: TRBJ2-7
V: TRBV5-4
CDR3: CASSSSGGLREQYF
DNA: TGTGCCAGCAGCTCGAGCGGGGGGCTTAGAGAGCAGTACTTC

size: NA
D: NA
length: 16
J: TRBJ2-5
V: TRBV19
CDR3: CASSIGLRGLGETQYF
DNA: TGTGCCAGTAGTATAGGGCTGCGGGGGCTAGGGGAGACCCAGTACTTC